This TCR beta chain was captured by sequencing in a study of shared clonotypes between healthy human individuals (dated by TCRdb to about 2020). Study-wide context: The cohort included a few men and a couple of women between 18 and 49 years of age. Each donor's leukapheresis produced roughly between roughly 0.94 and 9.5 billion PBMCs. Different laboratories and diverse techniques were used to prepare libraries and sequence TCR repertoires, to increase sequencing depth and limit assay-specific biases. To estimate repertoire size and how much clonotypes are shared between individuals, the study performed deep sequencing of blood TCR repertoires from roughly five healthy adults. For each donor, CD4 naive and CD4 memory were each run on three plates, CD8 naive on two plates, and CD8 memory on one plate.

A single count supports this clone. No antigen is known for it. It has no much larger one-base neighbor in the sample; base qualities were not kept. V is clipped by 0 bases and J by 0 bases, and the sequence between their germline boundaries is 14 bases long. The CDR3 measures 17 amino acids from cysteine to phenylalanine. Only the CDR3 DNA stays, 51 bases, in frame from base 1. From the germline V gene, CDR1 is LGHNA and CDR2 is YSLEER. Using the deep immunoSEQ assay, TCR CDR3 regions were amplified from genomic DNA by multiplex PCR. Extracted genomic DNA from each cell subset was spread evenly across all wells of several immunoSEQ 96-well plates, with each plate serving as a replicate. For sorted subsets, around 0.2 ug genomic DNA, equal to some 28,000 T cell genomes, was loaded into each replicate PCR. Purified libraries were quantified with a Qubit 3.0 fluorometer, sized on a Bioanalyzer 2100, and re-quantified with the KAPA Library Quantification kit. A separate single-read 150-cycle Illumina NextSeq 550 flow cell was used to sequence each immunoSEQ 96-well plate. The original methods were these. Because the immunoSEQ output held only junctional sequences and lacked quality scores, the filtering could not match the filtering applied to full-length reads. Sequences were annotated with PyIR, a Python wrapper for IgBLAST v1.9, using IMGT germline references to assign V/J genes and CDR3. Reads were removed for weak V/J assignments (E-value above 1e-6), missing CDR3, stop codons, out-of-frame junctions, or ambiguous translated residues. V3J clonotypes were defined as sequences sharing the same inferred V gene, J gene, and CDR3 amino acid sequence. Percentage overlap between repertoires was computed as shared unique clonotypes divided by the size of the smaller repertoire. Three approaches were used to assess repertoire richness: RTK rarefaction, the Chao1 estimator, and Recon v2.1 estimates of unobserved clonotypes. Generation probabilities were computed with OLGA for all TCRbeta clonotypes obtained by the gDNA method from several donors. Sourced from immuneACCESS, this table was stored by TCRdb with only in-frame sequences that have V and J called. A share of the clones is absent; for the studies checked, an unresolved V gene accounts for under half, and the remainder has no known explanation. The V and J calls and clone size were taken over from that table, and D and trimming were inferred from the DNA. The sample data list about 2.2 million clones, and around 93% of these were observed just once. The top ten constitute about 1.7% of the sample.

CD8 naive samples were obtained by positive selection for CCR7 among CD45RO-negative cells, yielding a CD45RA+CCR7+ population from which TemRA cells were excluded. Donors were healthy HIV-negative adults with no recently reported acute infections or vaccinations. All donors were Caucasian adults living in Nashville, Tennessee, USA. Blood was collected by leukapheresis, and PBMCs were isolated by Ficoll-Histopaque density gradient centrifugation and then cryopreserved in liquid nitrogen vapor phase. Analytical flow cytometry was used to check the purity and quantity of each magnetically sorted T cell population. Each sorted fraction had its genomic DNA isolated and then quantified by UV absorbance on a Nanodrop 2000c. Findings and caveats that apply to the study as a whole: Naive subsets generally had larger estimated clonotype richness than memory subsets did. Sampling was restricted to blood, and TCR repertoires in tissues likely differ from the TCR repertoires found in blood. Rarefaction of sorted-subset datasets indicated incomplete sequencing despite the large sequencing depth. The genetic and exposure-history diversity represented was limited by the small number of donors. When four donors were compared, the shared fraction of clonotypes was roughly 4.8% for naive CD4, 3.5% to 4% for naive CD8, more than 2% for memory CD4, and roughly 0.43% for memory CD8. Based on pairwise subsampling, the degree of clonotype sharing among donors was expected to be affected by sequencing depth. Higher generation probabilities were observed for clonotypes shared by all four sorted-subset donors than for non-shared clonotypes.

Sequences were obtained from naive CD8+ T cells from PBMCs. The label giving this sample's cell subset or site can be read as: CD45RA+CCR7+. This sequence uses TRBV4-3 and TRBJ1-1; no confident D gene assignment can be made. The TCR originated in a man aged 18 to 35 in good health. Some clones in this sample may be carry-over from other donors' samples. The bases read TGCGCCAGCAGCCAAGAACGGTTGCGGGGAGTGAACACTGAAGCTTTCTTT. Translation gives CASSQERLRGVNTEAFF.